This T cell receptor (beta chain) was recovered during a study of blood T cell repertoires in COVID-19. Study information: Spain, Italy and the United States supplied samples that represented acute and convalescent COVID-19.

TCRdb's table, derived via immunoSEQ multiplex PCR, lists solely in-frame clones and lacks some. The sample includes about 170,000 clones, around 81% seen only once; the top ten take roughly 11%. The receptor comes from a man in his sixties or seventies with active or convalescent COVID-19. Sequencing was carried out using peripheral blood.

CDR3 region: CATRDRMNTEAFF. CDR3 nucleotides: TGTGCCACCCGGGACAGGATGAACACTGAAGCTTTCTTT. The chain couples TRBV19 to TRBJ1-1, with 8 bases fitting TRBD1. The CDR3 has 13 amino acids. CDR1 is LNHDA and CDR2 is SQIVND in the germline V gene (reference sequence). With 10 bases clipped from V and 0 bases from J, the junction kept 4 bases outside the gene matches.